This T cell receptor (beta chain) emerged from a study of early T cells in non-severe SARS-CoV-2 infection. Study overall: Sequencing of unsorted whole blood was done on bulk RNA, leaving chains unpaired.

Using its own MiXCR run on the 5' RACE reads, TCRdb lists one record per CDR3 protein. The table records more than 25,000 distinct CDR3 sequences, about 9.5% of them present only once. This clonotype has more than one count but fewer than ten. Germline loops: CDR1 MNHEY, CDR2 SVGEGT. This CDR3 is 14 amino acids long. The V end lost 6 bases, the J end lost 0 bases, and 8 bases lay between the germline ends. The J gene is TRBJ2-2, the V gene TRBV6-2 or TRBV6-3; TRBD1 might be the D (5 bases). This TCR derives from an adult who was a healthcare worker with PCR-confirmed SARS-CoV-2 infection or an uninfected control (not recorded which). The sequenced sample consisted of whole blood. CDR3 sequence (DNA): TGTGCCAGCAGGGACATCGCGAACACCGGGGAGCTGTTTTTT. It yields the protein CASRDIANTGELFF.